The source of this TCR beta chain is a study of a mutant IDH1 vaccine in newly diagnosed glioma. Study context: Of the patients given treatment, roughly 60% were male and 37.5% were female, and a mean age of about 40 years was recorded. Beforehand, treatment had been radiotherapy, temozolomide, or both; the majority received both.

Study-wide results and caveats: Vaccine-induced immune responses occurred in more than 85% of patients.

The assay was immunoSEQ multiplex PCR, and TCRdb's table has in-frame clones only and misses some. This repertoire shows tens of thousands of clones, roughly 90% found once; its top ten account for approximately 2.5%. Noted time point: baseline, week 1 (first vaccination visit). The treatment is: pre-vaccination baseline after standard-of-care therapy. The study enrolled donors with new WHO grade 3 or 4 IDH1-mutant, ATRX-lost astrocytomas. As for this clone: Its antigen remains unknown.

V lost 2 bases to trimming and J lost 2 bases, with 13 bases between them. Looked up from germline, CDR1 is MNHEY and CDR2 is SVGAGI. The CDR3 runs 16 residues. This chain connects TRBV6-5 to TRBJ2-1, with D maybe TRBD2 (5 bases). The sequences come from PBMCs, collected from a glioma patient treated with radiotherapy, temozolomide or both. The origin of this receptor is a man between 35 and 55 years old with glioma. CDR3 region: CASSYRSEGTYNEQFF. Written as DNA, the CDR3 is TGTGCCAGCAGTTACAGGAGCGAGGGTACCTACAATGAGCAGTTCTTC.